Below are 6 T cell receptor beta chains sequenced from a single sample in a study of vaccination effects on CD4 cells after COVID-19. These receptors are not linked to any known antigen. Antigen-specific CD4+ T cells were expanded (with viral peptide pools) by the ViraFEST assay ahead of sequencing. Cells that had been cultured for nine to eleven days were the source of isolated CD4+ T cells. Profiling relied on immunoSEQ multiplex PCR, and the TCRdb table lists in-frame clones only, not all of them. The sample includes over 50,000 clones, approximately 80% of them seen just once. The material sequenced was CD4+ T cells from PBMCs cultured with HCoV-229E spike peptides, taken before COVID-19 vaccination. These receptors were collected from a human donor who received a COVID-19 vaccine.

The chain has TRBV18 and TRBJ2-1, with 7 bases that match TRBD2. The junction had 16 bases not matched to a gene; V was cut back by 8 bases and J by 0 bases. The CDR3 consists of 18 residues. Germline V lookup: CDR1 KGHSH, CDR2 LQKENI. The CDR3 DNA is TGTGCCAGCCAGGGAGGGAGCGAGGGGCTTTACTCCTACAATGAGCAGTTCTTC. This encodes CASQGGSEGLYSYNEQFF.

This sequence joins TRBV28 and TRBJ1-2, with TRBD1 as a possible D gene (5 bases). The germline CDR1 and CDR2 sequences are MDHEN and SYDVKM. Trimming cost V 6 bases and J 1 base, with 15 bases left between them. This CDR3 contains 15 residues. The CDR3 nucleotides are TGTGCCAGCAGCTTGCCGTCCGGGGGTAACTATGGCTACACCTTC. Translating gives CASSLPSGGNYGYTF.

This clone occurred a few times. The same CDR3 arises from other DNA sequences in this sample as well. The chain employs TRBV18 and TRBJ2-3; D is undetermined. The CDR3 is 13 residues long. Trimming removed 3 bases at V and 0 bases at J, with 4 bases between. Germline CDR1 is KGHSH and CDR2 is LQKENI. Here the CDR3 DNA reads TGTGCCAGCTCACCTCCCAGCACAGATACGCAGTATTTT. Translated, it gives CASSPPSTDTQYF.

The CDR3 spells CASSLVQGLDETQYF. The CDR3 nucleotides read TGCGCCAGCAGCTTGGTACAGGGGTTGGATGAGACCCAGTACTTC. The chain uses TRBV5-1 and TRBJ2-5, with 7 bases lining up with TRBD1. The CDR3 has 15 amino acids. V was pared by 0 bases and J by 5 bases, with 7 bases of the junction left unmatched. Germline V CDR1 and CDR2: SGHRS, YFSETQ.

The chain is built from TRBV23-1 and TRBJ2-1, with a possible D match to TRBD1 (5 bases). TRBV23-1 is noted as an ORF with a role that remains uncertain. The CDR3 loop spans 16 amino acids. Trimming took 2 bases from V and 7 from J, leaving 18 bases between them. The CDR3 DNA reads TGCGCCAGCAGTCAAAAGGTCAGGGTCTTGTGGAATGAGCAGTTCTTC. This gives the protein CASSQKVRVLWNEQFF.

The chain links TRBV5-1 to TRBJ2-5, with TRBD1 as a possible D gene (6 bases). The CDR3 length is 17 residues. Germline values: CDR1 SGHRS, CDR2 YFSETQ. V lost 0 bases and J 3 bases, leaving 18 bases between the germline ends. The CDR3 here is CASSLGSLGAGEETQYF. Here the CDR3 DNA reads TGCGCCAGCAGCTTGGGGTCGTTGGGGGCTGGAGAAGAGACCCAGTACTTC.